One sample yielded the 13 T cell receptor beta chains listed below, sequenced in a study of PD-1 blockade in classical Hodgkin lymphoma. With no exception, relapse followed autologous stem cell transplantation in all patients, and brentuximab vedotin exposure varied. Sequencing was performed with immunoSEQ multiplex PCR; in TCRdb, only in-frame clones are kept and a portion is missing. The table has 95,000 or so clones, roughly 83% seen once; the top ten hold over 9%. Sequences were derived from peripheral blood mononuclear cells (PBMCs), sampled at baseline. Receptors were obtained from a human donor with classical Hodgkin lymphoma.

The rearrangement uses TRBV5-1 and TRBJ2-3; D remains ambiguous. The CDR3 runs to 14 residues. V shed 0 bases and J shed 0 bases, with 5 bases lying between them. Germline lookup yields CDR1 SGHRS and CDR2 YFSETQ. CDR3 nucleotides: TGCGCCAGCAGCTTGGACATAAGCACAGATACGCAGTATTTT. Translating gives CASSLDISTDTQYF.

The CDR3 sequence: CASSKTARKETQYF. In nucleotides, the CDR3 is TGTGCCAGCAGCAAAACGGCTAGGAAAGAGACCCAGTACTTC. This rearrangement joins TRBV21-1 to TRBJ2-5; TRBD2, the table's D call, was not compared with the DNA. TRBV21-1 is annotated as a pseudogene. The CDR3 loop spans 14 amino acids.

This chain uses TRBV18 with TRBJ1-4; 10 nucleotides agree with TRBD1. The germline V gene encodes CDR1 KGHSH and CDR2 LQKENI. The CDR3 spans 18 residues. The V gene end was trimmed by 3 bases and the J gene end by 3 bases; junction bases not matched to a gene: 10. The CDR3 is CASSPPDRGRGANEKLFF. The CDR3 DNA reads TGTGCCAGCTCACCGCCAGACAGGGGGCGGGGGGCTAATGAAAAACTGTTTTTT.

The chain employs TRBV21-1 and TRBJ1-6. TRBV21-1 is a pseudogene segment. The CDR3 sequence is 14 residues long. The CDR3 spells CASSKASRDSPLHF. For the CDR3, the DNA is TGTGCCAGCAGCAAAGCGAGCAGGGACTCACCCCTCCACTTT.

V and J are TRBV4-3 and TRBJ1-1; the match to TRBD1 covers 9 bases. This CDR3 has 15 residues. The ends lost 4 bases at V and 7 bases at J; junction bases unmatched: 10. The germline gives CDR1 LGHNA, CDR2 YSLEER. CDR3 sequence: CASSLLDRGVVEAFF. The CDR3 DNA reads TGCGCCAGCAGCCTTCTCGACAGGGGGGTGGTTGAAGCTTTCTTT.

This chain links TRBV6-1 with TRBJ1-3, with D uncertain. Looked up from germline, CDR1 is MNHNS and CDR2 is SASEGT. Trimming shortened V by 7 bases and J by 0 bases, and 10 bases separated the two germline ends. CDR3 length: 14 amino acids. CDR3: CASILTHSGNTIYF. The CDR3 bases are TGTGCCAGCATCCTTACCCACTCTGGAAACACCATATATTTT.

V gene TRBV5-1 combines with J gene TRBJ1-2; 7 nucleotides line up with TRBD1. Germline trimming cut 4 bases from V and 3 bases from J; bases unmatched to any gene: 6. The CDR3 has 14 residues. The V gene's germline CDR1 is SGHRS and CDR2 YFSETQ. The CDR3 reads CASSRTGVDYGYTF. As DNA, the CDR3 is TGCGCCAGCAGCCGAACAGGGGTGGACTATGGCTACACCTTC.

This sequence joins TRBV6-1 and TRBJ2-3; D may match TRBD1 or TRBD2 (5 bases each). Trimming shortened V by 3 bases and J by 2 bases, and 15 bases separated the two germline ends. Germline values: CDR1 MNHNS, CDR2 SASEGT. CDR3 length equals 16 residues. DNA of the CDR3: TGTGCCAGCAGTGATCGTGGGACCGATAACACAGATACGCAGTATTTT. This codes for CASSDRGTDNTDTQYF.

The V gene is TRBV7-9, the J gene TRBJ1-4, with 8 bases matching TRBD1. Germline values: CDR1 SEHNR, CDR2 FQNEAQ (reference sequence). With V trimmed by 5 bases and J by 8 bases, 10 bases remained unmatched. This CDR3 spans 15 amino acids. This CDR3 is CASSPRGRSGEKLFF. CDR3 DNA sequence: TGTGCCAGCAGCCCCAGGGGGCGTTCGGGAGAAAAACTGTTTTTT.

This clone was picked up one time. The rearrangement uses TRBV5-8 and TRBJ2-5; a possible D gene is TRBD1 (5 bases). Trimming left V 4 bases short and J 5 bases short, with 15 bases between. Germline CDR1 reads SGHTS; CDR2 reads YDEGEE. The CDR3 spans 14 residues. CDR3 in amino acids: CASSRNQGSETQYF. CDR3 coding DNA: TGTGCCAGCAGCCGGAACCAGGGCTCCGAGACCCAGTACTTC.

The rearrangement joins TRBV19 to TRBJ2-7; 12 bases are shared with TRBD2. Germline trimming cut 8 bases from V and 3 bases from J; bases unmatched to any gene: 5. Germline CDR1 LNHDA, CDR2 SQIVND (reference sequence). This CDR3 is built from 14 residues. CDR3: CASSRTSGNYEQYF. The CDR3 bases are TGTGCCAGTTCCCGGACTAGCGGGAACTACGAGCAGTACTTC.

V gene TRBV5-1 combines with J gene TRBJ2-3, with 10 bases aligning to TRBD2. There are 16 residues in the CDR3. The germline gives CDR1 SGHRS, CDR2 YFSETQ. The J segment lost 1 base and the V segment lost 4 bases, leaving 6 bases of the junction unmatched. The CDR3 DNA sequence: TGCGCCAGCAGCACCTTAGCGGGAGGTGGCACAGATACGCAGTATTTT. Its translation is CASSTLAGGGTDTQYF.

This clone came up many times. V usage is TRBV13 and J usage is TRBJ2-2, with a possible D match to TRBD1 (6 bases). Germline-derived CDR1 and CDR2 are PRHDT and FYEKMQ (reference sequence). V dropped 4 bases and J dropped 1 base, with 10 bases sitting between them. The CDR3 covers 15 residues. The CDR3 protein is CASSSTGLNTGELFF. CDR3 DNA sequence: TGTGCCAGCAGCTCCACAGGGTTGAACACCGGGGAGCTGTTTTTT.